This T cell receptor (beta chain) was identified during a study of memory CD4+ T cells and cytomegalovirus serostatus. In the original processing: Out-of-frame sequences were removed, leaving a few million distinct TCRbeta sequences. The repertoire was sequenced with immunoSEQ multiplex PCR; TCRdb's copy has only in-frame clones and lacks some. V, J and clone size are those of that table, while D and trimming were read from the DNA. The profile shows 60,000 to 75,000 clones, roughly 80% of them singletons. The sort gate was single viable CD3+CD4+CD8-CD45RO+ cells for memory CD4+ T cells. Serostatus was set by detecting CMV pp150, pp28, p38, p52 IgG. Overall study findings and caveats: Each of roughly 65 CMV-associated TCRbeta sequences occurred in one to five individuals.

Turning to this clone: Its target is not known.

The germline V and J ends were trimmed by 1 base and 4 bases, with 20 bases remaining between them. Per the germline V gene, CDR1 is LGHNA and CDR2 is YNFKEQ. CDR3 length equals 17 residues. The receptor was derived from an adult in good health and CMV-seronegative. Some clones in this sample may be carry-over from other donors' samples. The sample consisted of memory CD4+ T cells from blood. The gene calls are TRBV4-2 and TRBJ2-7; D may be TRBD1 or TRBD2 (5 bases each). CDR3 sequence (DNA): TGTGCCAGCAGCCAAGGGGGGTTAGCCCCCGAGGGTTACGAGCAGTACTTC. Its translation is CASSQGGLAPEGYEQYF.